These 14 T cell receptor beta chains were sequenced from one sample in a study of T cell responses to AZD1222 COVID-19 vaccine. This table comes from immunoSEQ multiplex PCR, and its TCRdb copy is limited to in-frame clones, with some not included. The data contain about 140,000 clones, 70% to 90% of them seen just once; the ten biggest clones take up 2.5% to 3%. The source was peripheral blood, collected on day 0 of AZD1222 vaccination. These receptors were collected from an adult in good health.

The chain couples TRBV7-7 to TRBJ2-1; D remains unclear. This CDR3 is built from 13 residues. CDR1 SSHAT and CDR2 FNYEAQ come from the germline V gene (reference sequence). Trimming removed 5 bases from V and 9 bases from J, with 14 bases in between. The CDR3, as DNA: TGTGCCAGCAGCCAGACACGTGTGACTGAGCAGTTCTTC. It is translated as CASSQTRVTEQFF.

The chain recombines TRBV7-2 with TRBJ2-2, with TRBD1 matching over 8 bases. The germline gives CDR1 SGHTA, CDR2 FQGNSA. Trimming cost V 4 bases and J 5 bases; bases outside gene matches: 9. The CDR3 has 16 residues. As DNA, the CDR3 is TGTGCCAGCAGCTCAACCCGGGACAGGCGGACCGGGGAGCTGTTTTTT. Its translation is CASSSTRDRRTGELFF.

The chain employs TRBV7-2 and TRBJ1-4; D unresolved. Trimming pared 4 bases from V and 8 bases from J, leaving 11 bases between. CDR3 length: 13 amino acids. Germline CDR1 SGHTA, CDR2 FQGNSA. CDR3 amino acids: CASSSYLGEKLFF. CDR3 sequence (DNA): TGTGCCAGCAGCTCCTATTTGGGCGAAAAACTGTTTTTT.

The chain couples TRBV27 to TRBJ2-7, with 9 nucleotides matching TRBD2. The V segment lost 5 bases and the J segment 5 bases; nucleotides outside the gene matches: 10. The CDR3 is 15 amino acids. The germline gives CDR1 MNHEY, CDR2 SMNVEV (reference sequence). CDR3 coding DNA: TGTGCCAGCAGTCGCCTTAGCGGGAGCGGGAACGAGCAGTACTTC. This sequence encodes CASSRLSGSGNEQYF.

The chain is built from TRBV7-9 and TRBJ1-2; D ambiguous. The V end was cut by 2 bases, the J end by 2 bases, with 15 bases between. The CDR3 sequence is 16 residues long. Germline CDR1 is SEHNR and CDR2 is FQNEAQ (reference sequence). DNA for the CDR3: TGTGCCAGCAGCTTACTTGGCACGGACCGCAACTATGGCTACACCTTC. Encoded protein: CASSLLGTDRNYGYTF.

The CDR3 sequence: CASSPDRGGSNSPLHF. CDR3 nucleotide sequence: TGTGCCAGCAGCCCGGACAGGGGAGGCTCTAATTCACCCCTCCACTTT. The rearrangement joins TRBV5-8 to TRBJ1-6, with 9 bases fitting TRBD1. The ends lost 4 bases at V and 6 bases at J; junction bases unmatched: 8. The CDR3 runs 16 residues. Germline-derived CDR1 and CDR2 are SGHTS and YDEGEE. The full variable domain, completed using reference TRBV5-8 and TRBJ1-6, is EAGVTQSPTHLIKTRGQQATLRCSPISGHTSVYWYQQALGLGLQFLLWYDEGEERNRGNFPPRFSGRQFPNYSSELNVNALELEDSALYLCASSPDRGGSNSPLHFGNGTRLTVT.

This clone was picked up one time. V is TRBV12-3 or TRBV12-4 and J is TRBJ1-1, with TRBD1 matching over 9 bases. J was trimmed by 8 bases and V by 4 bases; bases with no gene match: 2. The length of the CDR3 is 12 residues. CDR3 in amino acids: CASSWDRVEAFF. The CDR3 DNA reads TGTGCCAGCAGTTGGGACAGGGTAGAAGCTTTCTTT.

J is TRBJ1-5 and V is TRBV6-1; 8 positions agree with TRBD1. Germline loops: CDR1 MNHNS, CDR2 SASEGT. This CDR3 is 13 amino acids long. The V and J ends lost 5 bases and 7 bases, in that order; junction bases with no gene match: 4. CDR3: CASSSYRGQPQHF. The DNA for the CDR3 is TGTGCCAGCAGTTCTTACAGGGGGCAGCCCCAGCATTTT.

The rearrangement links TRBV6-5 to TRBJ1-1; the D gene is possibly TRBD1 (5 bases). Trimming stripped 0 bases from V and 9 bases from J, with 14 bases between. There are 14 residues in the CDR3. Germline loops: CDR1 MNHEY, CDR2 SVGAGI. The CDR3 region is CASSYSKGRGKAFF. In DNA, the CDR3 is TGTGCCAGCAGTTACTCGAAAGGGAGGGGAAAAGCTTTCTTT.

Only a few counts were recorded for this clone. The V gene is TRBV7-2, the J gene TRBJ2-7, with D maybe TRBD1 (6 bases). Germline V gene data show CDR1 as SGHTA and CDR2 as FQGNSA. The CDR3 runs to 14 residues. Trimming took 5 bases from V and 1 from J, leaving 12 bases between them. Here the CDR3 reads CASSTSTGSYEQYF. CDR3 DNA sequence: TGTGCCAGCAGCACTTCGACAGGTTCCTACGAGCAGTACTTC.

This sequence joins TRBV2 and TRBJ1-2, with D perhaps matching TRBD1 (5 bases). Between the trimmed V and J ends, which lost 5 bases and 6 bases, there was a span of 22 bases. CDR3 size: 16 residues. CDR1 and CDR2 from the germline V gene are SNHLY and FYNNEI. CDR3 sequence reads: CASSLSLLKQVDGYTF. The CDR3 DNA is TGTGCCAGCAGTCTTTCGCTACTAAAACAGGTAGATGGCTACACCTTC.

The J gene is TRBJ1-5, the V gene TRBV19; D is unresolved. Germline V gives CDR1 LNHDA, CDR2 SQIVND (reference sequence). The ends were cut back, 0 bases at V and 7 bases at J, with 19 bases in the middle. The CDR3 spans 17 residues. DNA of the CDR3: TGTGCCAGTAGTATAGATTTGTCGGTGAGGAGAGTACAGCCCCAGCATTTT. Translating it yields CASSIDLSVRRVQPQHF.

This clone was observed a single time. The rearrangement links TRBV27 to TRBJ2-2, with D possibly TRBD1 on 5 matching bases. The CDR3 extends over 16 amino acids. CDR1 and CDR2 (germline): MNHEY, SMNVEV (reference sequence). V was clipped by 6 bases and J by 4 bases, with 18 bases between them. CDR3 protein: CASRGLGSPFTGELFF. The CDR3 nucleotides read TGTGCCAGCAGGGGGCTAGGGTCACCCTTCACCGGGGAGCTGTTTTTT.

In the case of this clone: Additional DNA sequences in this sample encode the identical CDR3. This chain uses TRBV6-5 with TRBJ1-2; weak D call: TRBD1 (5 bases). Germline CDR1 is MNHEY and CDR2 is SVGAGI. Trimming took off 0 bases at V and 4 bases at J, with 15 bases between the two ends. The CDR3 is made up of 16 amino acids. CDR3 bases: TGTGCCAGCAGTTACTCGAGGGCAGGGAGGAGCTATGGCTACACCTTC. Its protein is CASSYSRAGRSYGYTF.